The 9 T cell receptor beta chains below all came from one sample that was sequenced in a study of T cell repertoires in cytomegalovirus infection. Antigens for these TCRs are unknown. Each CDR3 protein gets one entry after TCRdb re-called the reads with MiXCR. Here the sample spans about 350,000 distinct CDR3 sequences, about 34% being singletons. Sample: cultured PBMCs, taken from culture after CMV antigen stimulation. The receptor set was obtained from a human donor in good health (CMV status not recorded). Some clones in this sample may be carry-over from other donors' samples.

This clonotype came up many times. V usage is TRBV7-2 and J usage is TRBJ2-5; TRBD2 matches at 7 bases. The CDR3 is 15 amino acids. The V segment lost 3 bases and the J segment 5 bases; nucleotides outside the gene matches: 9. Looked up from germline, CDR1 is SGHTA and CDR2 is FQGNSA. In nucleotides, the CDR3 is TGTGCCAGCAGCTTCTGGGCGGGAGATAGTGAGACCCAGTACTTC. Protein sequence: CASSFWAGDSETQYF. The complete variable domain, with remaining parts taken from reference TRBV7-2 and TRBJ2-5, reads GAGVSQSPSNKVTEKGKDVELRCDPISGHTALYWYRQSLGQGLEFLIYFQGNSAPDKSGLPSDRFSAERTGGSVSTLTIQRTQQEDSAVYLCASSFWAGDSETQYFGPGTRLLVL.

Only a few counts were recorded for this clonotype. V gene TRBV12-3 or TRBV12-4 combines with J gene TRBJ2-7, with D possibly being TRBD2 (6 bases). CDR3 length: 14 residues. With 1 base removed from V and 9 bases from J, the gap between germline ends came to 16 bases. CDR3 residues: CASSLGLSGGVQYV. The CDR3 DNA follows: TGTGCCAGCAGTTTAGGACTCTCCGGGGGTGTGCAGTACGTC.

The rearrangement uses TRBV5-4 and TRBJ1-1; possible D gene TRBD1, 5 bases. The CDR3 loop spans 15 amino acids. Trimming took off 4 bases at V and 1 base at J, with 14 bases between the two ends. Germline lookup yields CDR1 SGHNT and CDR2 YYREEE (reference sequence). CDR3 nucleotides: TGTGCCAGCAGCCCTCCATTGGGGGGGAACACTGAAGCTTTCTTT. Amino acid sequence: CASSPPLGGNTEAFF.

A few counts support this clonotype. This rearrangement joins TRBV7-2 to TRBJ2-7, with TRBD2 matching over 7 bases. From germline, CDR1 is SGHTA and CDR2 FQGNSA. There are 14 residues in the CDR3. After removal of 5 bases from V and 2 bases from J, the junction contained 6 bases not matched to a gene. Here the CDR3 DNA reads TGTGCCAGCAGCCCCGGGGGGTCGGCCTACGAGCAGTACTTC. Translating gives CASSPGGSAYEQYF.

This clonotype has only one observation. Its ends do not fully match the called genes, so a read error is possible. The gene calls are TRBV5-1 and TRBJ1-2; D gene ambiguous. The CDR3 is 12 residues long. Germline V gene lookup returns CDR1 SGHRS and CDR2 YFSETQ. The CDR3 protein is CASILEGRGYTF. CDR3 coding DNA: TGCGCCAGCATCTTGGAGGGCCGGGGCTACACCTTC.

This chain connects TRBV11-3 to TRBJ2-5; D is possibly TRBD1 (5 bases). The CDR3 totals 17 residues. Deletions cut 1 base from V and 3 bases from J, with 18 bases between. The germline V gene encodes CDR1 SGHNT and CDR2 YENEEA. The CDR3 DNA reads TGTGCCAGCAGCTTAGGAGGTTCGTCAGGGTCTAAAGAGACCCAGTACTTC. Translated: CASSLGGSSGSKETQYF.

The chain uses TRBV28 and TRBJ2-1; D assignment may be TRBD1 or TRBD2 (5 bases each). Trimming stripped 6 bases from V and 0 bases from J, with 12 bases between. Germline V gene lookup returns CDR1 MDHEN and CDR2 SYDVKM. CDR3 length: 15 amino acids. The DNA of the CDR3 is TGTGCCAGCAGCCAACCAGGGAGCTCCTACAATGAGCAGTTCTTC. Amino acid sequence: CASSQPGSSYNEQFF.

This sequence joins TRBV4-1 and TRBJ1-1; D remains unclear. This CDR3 spans 16 amino acids. Germline loops: CDR1 MGHRA, CDR2 YSYEKL. Trimming took 0 bases from V and 4 from J, leaving 15 bases between them. CDR3 coding DNA: TGCGCCAGCAGCCAAGATGTGACCATCCTAGGCACTGAAGCTTTCTTT. It codes for CASSQDVTILGTEAFF.

The chain uses TRBV7-4 and TRBJ2-4; 7 bases fit TRBD2. The CDR3 length is 13 residues. Germline trimming cut 6 bases from V and 7 bases from J; bases unmatched to any gene: 6. The germline V gene encodes CDR1 SGHVT and CDR2 SQSDAQ. CDR3 residues: CASRGSSGNIQYF. DNA of the CDR3: TGTGCCAGCAGGGGAAGTAGCGGGAACATTCAGTACTTC.